These 9 T cell receptor beta chains originate from one sample sequenced in a study of radiotherapy plus CTLA-4 blockade in lung cancer. The method was immunoSEQ multiplex PCR; TCRdb's version includes in-frame clones alone and lacks a portion of them. The sample gives approximately 35,000 clones, about 85% of which show up once; about 5.3% is in the top ten. The source was peripheral blood, collected from a patient treated with radiotherapy plus ipilimumab. These receptors originate from a human donor with non-small cell lung cancer who had stable disease on radiotherapy plus ipilimumab.

This chain connects TRBV15 to TRBJ1-1; possible D gene TRBD1, 6 bases. This CDR3 spans 16 amino acids. From germline, CDR1 is LNHNV and CDR2 YYDKDF (reference sequence). With 0 bases removed from V and 1 base from J, the gap between germline ends came to 12 bases. The CDR3 bases are TGTGCCACCAGCAGAGATATTAACAGGGAGAACACTGAAGCTTTCTTT. It codes for CATSRDINRENTEAFF.

The gene calls are TRBV7-3 and TRBJ1-1; no clear D gene. V was cut by 3 bases and J by 1 base, with 6 bases left in between. CDR3 size: 13 residues. Germline V CDR1 and CDR2: SGHTA, FQGTGA. The CDR3 region has the DNA TGTGCCAGCAGCTTCGAGGGGAACACTGAAGCTTTCTTT. It codes for CASSFEGNTEAFF.

J is TRBJ2-1 and V is TRBV28; TRBD1 aligns across 7 bases. Germline trimming cut 4 bases from V and 3 bases from J; bases unmatched to any gene: 6. CDR1 is MDHEN, CDR2 SYDVKM, per germline. The CDR3 sequence is 15 residues long. The CDR3 sequence: CASSSGAGGYNEQFF. For the CDR3, the DNA is TGTGCCAGCAGTTCCGGCGCAGGGGGCTACAATGAGCAGTTCTTC.

The CDR3 DNA sequence: TGCGCCAGCAATCCTAGCGGGAGCACAGATACGCAGTATTTT. This encodes CASNPSGSTDTQYF. V and J are TRBV5-1 and TRBJ2-3; TRBD2 aligns across 8 bases. CDR1 is SGHRS and CDR2 is YFSETQ in the germline V gene. V was clipped by 6 bases and J by 0 bases; unmatched bases: 3. The CDR3 totals 14 residues.

V usage is TRBV5-4 and J usage is TRBJ2-5; perhaps TRBD1 as D (6 bases). V lost 2 bases to trimming and J lost 5 bases, with 16 bases between them. Germline CDR1 and CDR2: SGHNT and YYREEE (reference sequence). The CDR3 sequence is 15 residues long. This CDR3 reads CASSFSVLGAETQYF. The CDR3 DNA is TGTGCCAGCAGCTTTAGCGTCCTGGGGGCGGAGACCCAGTACTTC.

This chain uses TRBV28 with TRBJ1-5; D remains ambiguous. This CDR3 is 12 amino acids long. The germline CDR1 and CDR2 sequences are MDHEN and SYDVKM. V lost 6 bases and J lost 7, with 10 bases in between. In nucleotides, the CDR3 is TGTGCCAGCAGACCGCGGAGGCAGCCCCAGCATTTT. Protein: CASRPRRQPQHF. Based on the CDR3 plus reference TRBV28 and TRBJ1-5, the full variable domain is DVKVTQSSRYLVKRTGEKVFLECVQDMDHENMFWYRQDPGLGLRLIYFSYDVKMKEKGDIPEGYSVSREKKERFSLILESASTNQTSMYLCASRPRRQPQHFGDGTRLSIL.

This clone was detected only once. V is TRBV13 and J is TRBJ2-1; D unresolved. The V and J ends lost 2 bases and 9 bases respectively, with 8 bases between them. The CDR3 runs 12 residues. The germline gives CDR1 PRHDT, CDR2 FYEKMQ (reference sequence). CDR3 coding DNA: TGTGCCAGCAGCTTATTGTCCCGTGAGCAGTTCTTC. It yields the protein CASSLLSREQFF.

The rearrangement uses TRBV5-6 and TRBJ2-5; D might be TRBD2 (5 bases). CDR3 length equals 13 residues. Trimming shortened V by 0 bases and J by 3 bases, and 6 bases separated the two germline ends. Germline V gene data show CDR1 as SGHDT and CDR2 as YYEEEE. Here the CDR3 reads CASSLAGKETQYF. The CDR3, as DNA: TGTGCCAGCAGCTTGGCGGGGAAAGAGACCCAGTACTTC.

This chain joins TRBV11-1 and TRBJ2-3, with D maybe TRBD2 (5 bases). Trimming shortened V by 1 base and J by 3 bases, and 11 bases separated the two germline ends. The V gene's germline CDR1 is SGHAT and CDR2 FQDESV (reference sequence). This CDR3 comprises 15 residues. The CDR3 coding sequence is TGTGCCAGCAGCTTAGTCGGGGTTCTTACAGATACGCAGTATTTT. Translating it yields CASSLVGVLTDTQYF.